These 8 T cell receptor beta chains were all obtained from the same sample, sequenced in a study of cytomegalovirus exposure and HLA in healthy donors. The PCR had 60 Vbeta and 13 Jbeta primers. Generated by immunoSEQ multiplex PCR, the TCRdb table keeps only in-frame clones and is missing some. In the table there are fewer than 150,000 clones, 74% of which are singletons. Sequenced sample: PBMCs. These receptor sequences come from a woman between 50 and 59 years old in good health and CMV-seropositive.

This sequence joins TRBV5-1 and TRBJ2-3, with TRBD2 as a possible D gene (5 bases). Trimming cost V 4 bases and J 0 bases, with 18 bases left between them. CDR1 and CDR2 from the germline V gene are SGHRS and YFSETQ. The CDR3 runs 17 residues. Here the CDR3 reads CASSPSWTSASTDTQYF. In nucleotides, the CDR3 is TGCGCCAGCAGCCCCTCTTGGACTTCCGCTAGCACAGATACGCAGTATTTT.

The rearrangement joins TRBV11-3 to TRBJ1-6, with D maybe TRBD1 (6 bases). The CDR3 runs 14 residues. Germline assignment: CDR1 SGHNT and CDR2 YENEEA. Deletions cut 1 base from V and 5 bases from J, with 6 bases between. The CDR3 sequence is CASSLAGDNSPLHF. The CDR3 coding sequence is TGTGCCAGCAGCTTAGCAGGGGATAATTCACCCCTCCACTTT.

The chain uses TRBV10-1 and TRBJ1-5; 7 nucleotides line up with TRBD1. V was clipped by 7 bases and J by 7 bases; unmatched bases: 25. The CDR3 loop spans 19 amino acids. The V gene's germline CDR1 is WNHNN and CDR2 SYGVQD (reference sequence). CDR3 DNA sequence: TGCGCCAGCACCCGACAGGGAAAGAGTTACTGCAAATCAGGCCAGCCCCAGCATTTT. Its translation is CASTRQGKSYCKSGQPQHF.

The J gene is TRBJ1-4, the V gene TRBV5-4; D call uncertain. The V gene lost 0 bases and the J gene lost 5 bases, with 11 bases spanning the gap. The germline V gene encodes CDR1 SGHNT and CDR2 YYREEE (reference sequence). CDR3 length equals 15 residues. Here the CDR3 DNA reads TGTGCCAGCAGCTTGGGGGGAGGGATGAATGAAAAACTGTTTTTT. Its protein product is CASSLGGGMNEKLFF.

This chain's CDR3 is CASSSTSPNTGELFF. The CDR3 DNA sequence: TGTGCCAGCAGCTCGACTAGCCCGAACACCGGGGAGCTGTTTTTT. This chain links TRBV7-7 with TRBJ2-2; TRBD2 matches at 7 bases. The CDR3 covers 15 residues. The trim removed 4 bases at V and 0 bases at J, leaving 2 bases unmatched. Germline loops: CDR1 SSHAT, CDR2 FNYEAQ (reference sequence).

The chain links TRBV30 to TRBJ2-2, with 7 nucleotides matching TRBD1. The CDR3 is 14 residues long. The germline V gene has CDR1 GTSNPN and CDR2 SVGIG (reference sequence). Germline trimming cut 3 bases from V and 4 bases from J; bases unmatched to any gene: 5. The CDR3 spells CAWRGTDGTGELFF. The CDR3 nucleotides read TGTGCCTGGAGGGGGACAGATGGCACCGGGGAGCTGTTTTTT. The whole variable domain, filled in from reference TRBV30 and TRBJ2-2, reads SQTIHQWPATLVQPVGSPLSLECTVEGTSNPNLYWYRQAAGRGLQLLFYSVGIGQISSEVPQNLSASRPQDRQFILSSKKLLLSDSGFYLCAWRGTDGTGELFFGEGSRLTVL.

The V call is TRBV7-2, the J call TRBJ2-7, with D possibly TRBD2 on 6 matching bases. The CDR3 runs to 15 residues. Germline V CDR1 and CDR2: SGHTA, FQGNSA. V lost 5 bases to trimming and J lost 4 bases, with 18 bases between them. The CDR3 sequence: CASSPRNSGAYEQYF. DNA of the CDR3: TGTGCCAGCAGCCCCCGAAATAGCGGAGCTTACGAGCAGTACTTC.

CDR3 region: CASGGLRQETQYF. The CDR3 DNA reads as TGTGCCAGTGGCGGGCTACGCCAAGAGACCCAGTACTTC. This chain connects TRBV19 to TRBJ2-5, with TRBD2 as a possible D gene (5 bases). CDR3 length equals 13 residues. Germline V lookup: CDR1 LNHDA, CDR2 SQIVND (reference sequence). The V end was cut by 8 bases, the J end by 1 base, with 11 bases between.